This T cell receptor beta chain was found in a study of radiation and T cells in renal cell carcinoma. Study at large: Nephrectomy followed 15 Gy stereotactic body radiation by 4 weeks. Study conclusions and caveats: Baseline intratumoral clonotype presence is unknown without pretreatment biopsies.

Time point: blood 2 weeks post-SBRT. Treatment described: 15 Gy SBRT to primary tumor, nephrectomy 4 weeks later. The tumor was a clear cell renal cell carcinoma. Germline V lookup: CDR1 SQVTM, CDR2 ANQGSEA. Trimming removed 5 bases at V and 11 bases at J, with 21 bases between. CDR3 length: 13 amino acids. The repertoire was sequenced with immunoSEQ multiplex PCR; TCRdb's copy has only in-frame clones and lacks some. This sample has about 150,000 clones, with roughly 86% found just once. Remarks on this clone: The antigen is not known.

The sequenced sample was blood, obtained from a patient whose treatment included radiotherapy and nephrectomy. This chain uses TRBV29-1 with TRBJ1-1; tentatively, D is TRBD1 (5 bases). The receptor's source is a woman between 45 and 60 years old with renal cell carcinoma. The CDR3 protein is CSVTGGLPIEAFF. In DNA form, the CDR3 reads TGCAGCGTTACTGGGGGACTCCCAATTGAGGCTTTCTTT.